This TCR beta chain was profiled in a study of T cell repertoires in cytomegalovirus infection. TCRdb processed the reads anew with MiXCR; each CDR3 protein has one entry. The repertoire holds 200,000 to 250,000 distinct CDR3 sequences, with around 35% as singletons. The germline V gene encodes CDR1 SEHNR and CDR2 FQNEAQ (reference sequence). After removal of 5 bases from V and 8 bases from J, the junction contained 11 bases not matched to a gene. The CDR3 covers 15 residues. Note on this clonotype: What it binds is unknown.

The sample in question was CD8+ T cells from cultured PBMCs, obtained from culture after CMV antigen stimulation. The chain couples TRBV7-9 to TRBJ1-2; 10 bases are shared with TRBD1. The origin of this receptor is a human donor in good health (CMV status not recorded). Some clones in this sample may be carry-over from other donors' samples. This chain's CDR3 is CASSIKDRGRYGYTF. DNA for the CDR3: TGTGCCAGCAGCATAAAAGACAGGGGGCGTTACGGCTACACCTTC.